Listed below are T cell receptor beta chains from one sample, sequenced in a study of T cell changes during pregnancy in multiple sclerosis. TCRdb's copy holds only in-frame clones and misses some; the assay was immunoSEQ multiplex PCR. The data contain 50,000 or so clones, roughly 89% of them singletons. Sequencing used CD4+ T cells from peripheral blood mononuclear cells, obtained after pregnancy. These TCRs come from a female donor in good health, enrolled as a control in a pregnancy study. The CDR3 runs from the conserved cysteine through the conserved F or W. The order of the fields is clone size, CDR3 length, D gene, J gene, V gene, CDR3 protein, CDR3 DNA. A D gene is named only where the DNA matches it firmly. Clone size, where shown, is once, few, many, or a class for clones that have expanded.

clone_size: few; cdr3_length: 15; d_call: TRBD1; j_call: TRBJ2-5; v_call: TRBV7-8; cdr3_aa: CASSSQGASGETQYF; cdr3_nt: TGTGCCAGCAGCTCCCAGGGGGCGTCAGGAGAGACCCAGTACTTC
clone_size: .; cdr3_length: 14; d_call: .; j_call: TRBJ2-3; v_call: TRBV4-1; cdr3_aa: CASNREGGADTQYF; cdr3_nt: TGCGCCAGCAACAGGGAGGGAGGGGCAGATACGCAGTATTTT
clone_size: .; cdr3_length: 12; d_call: .; j_call: TRBJ1-1; v_call: TRBV7-2; cdr3_aa: CASSNRQAQAFF; cdr3_nt: TGTGCCAGCAGCAACCGACAGGCCCAAGCTTTCTTT
clone_size: .; cdr3_length: 14; d_call: .; j_call: TRBJ2-1; v_call: TRBV7-8; cdr3_aa: CASSLSRSDNEQFF; cdr3_nt: TGTGCCAGCAGCTTATCCCGTTCCGACAATGAGCAGTTCTTC
clone_size: .; cdr3_length: 14; d_call: TRBD1; j_call: TRBJ1-5; v_call: TRBV7-8; cdr3_aa: CASRQGASNQPQHF; cdr3_nt: TGTGCCAGCAGACAGGGGGCAAGCAATCAGCCCCAGCATTTT
clone_size: .; cdr3_length: 14; d_call: .; j_call: TRBJ1-1; v_call: TRBV6-6; cdr3_aa: CASKPGRENTEAFF; cdr3_nt: TGTGCCAGCAAACCCGGACGGGAGAACACTGAAGCTTTCTTT
clone_size: .; cdr3_length: 14; d_call: TRBD1; j_call: TRBJ2-7; v_call: TRBV7-3; cdr3_aa: CASSPGTGVGEQYF; cdr3_nt: TGTGCCAGCAGCCCCGGGACAGGGGTGGGGGAGCAGTACTTC
clone_size: .; cdr3_length: 13; d_call: TRBD1; j_call: TRBJ1-2; v_call: TRBV2; cdr3_aa: CASKGQGVGGYTF; cdr3_nt: TGTGCCAGCAAGGGACAGGGGGTTGGAGGCTACACCTTC
clone_size: once; cdr3_length: 17; d_call: TRBD2; j_call: TRBJ2-1; v_call: TRBV5-6; cdr3_aa: CASSLQASGRLYNEQFF; cdr3_nt: TGTGCCAGCAGCTTGCAGGCTAGCGGAAGATTGTACAATGAGCAGTTCTTC
clone_size: .; cdr3_length: 13; d_call: .; j_call: TRBJ2-7; v_call: TRBV29-1; cdr3_aa: CSVIRDSSHEQYF; cdr3_nt: TGCAGCGTGATCCGGGACTCAAGCCACGAGCAGTACTTC
clone_size: .; cdr3_length: 14; d_call: .; j_call: TRBJ2-4; v_call: TRBV11-3; cdr3_aa: CASSLDGGTDIQYF; cdr3_nt: TGTGCCAGCAGCTTAGATGGGGGCACGGACATTCAGTACTTC
clone_size: .; cdr3_length: 17; d_call: .; j_call: TRBJ2-5; v_call: TRBV19; cdr3_aa: CASSTLKGVAAQETQYF; cdr3_nt: TGTGCCAGTAGTACACTCAAAGGGGTCGCGGCCCAAGAGACCCAGTACTTC
clone_size: .; cdr3_length: 14; d_call: TRBD1; j_call: TRBJ1-1; v_call: TRBV9; cdr3_aa: CASSTRQGQGEAFF; cdr3_nt: TGTGCCAGCAGCACGAGACAGGGACAGGGTGAAGCTTTCTTT
clone_size: .; cdr3_length: 14; d_call: .; j_call: TRBJ1-1; v_call: TRBV19; cdr3_aa: CASSIITGNTEAFF; cdr3_nt: TGTGCCAGTAGTATAATTACGGGGAACACTGAAGCTTTCTTT
clone_size: .; cdr3_length: 15; d_call: .; j_call: TRBJ1-4; v_call: TRBV27; cdr3_aa: CASSSTGSANEKLFF; cdr3_nt: TGTGCCAGCAGTAGCACAGGGTCGGCTAATGAAAAACTGTTTTTT
clone_size: .; cdr3_length: 16; d_call: TRBD1; j_call: TRBJ2-1; v_call: TRBV5-4; cdr3_aa: CASSLAAQGAGNEQFF; cdr3_nt: TGTGCCAGCAGCTTGGCCGCACAGGGGGCAGGGAATGAGCAGTTCTTC
clone_size: .; cdr3_length: 14; d_call: .; j_call: TRBJ2-7; v_call: TRBV30; cdr3_aa: CAWRGRGNTYEQYF; cdr3_nt: TGTGCCTGGAGGGGCCGGGGGAATACCTACGAGCAGTACTTC
clone_size: .; cdr3_length: 11; d_call: .; j_call: TRBJ2-7; v_call: TRBV6-6; cdr3_aa: CASSPLYEQYF; cdr3_nt: TGTGCCAGCAGTCCCCTCTACGAGCAGTACTTC
clone_size: .; cdr3_length: 14; d_call: TRBD1; j_call: TRBJ1-1; v_call: TRBV19; cdr3_aa: CASNPDRENTEAFF; cdr3_nt: TGTGCCAGTAACCCGGACAGGGAGAACACTGAAGCTTTCTTT
clone_size: .; cdr3_length: 15; d_call: .; j_call: TRBJ1-1; v_call: TRBV7-2; cdr3_aa: CASSLWGGDRQEAFF; cdr3_nt: TGTGCCAGCAGCTTATGGGGTGGAGACAGGCAAGAAGCTTTCTTT
clone_size: .; cdr3_length: 16; d_call: TRBD2; j_call: TRBJ2-2; v_call: TRBV9; cdr3_aa: CASSAGTSGETGELFF; cdr3_nt: TGTGCCAGCAGCGCCGGGACTAGCGGAGAGACCGGGGAGCTGTTTTTT
clone_size: once; cdr3_length: 16; d_call: TRBD2; j_call: TRBJ2-2; v_call: TRBV2; cdr3_aa: CASSEVLAGVNGELFF; cdr3_nt: TGTGCCAGCAGTGAGGTACTAGCGGGGGTCAACGGGGAGCTGTTTTTT
clone_size: .; cdr3_length: 16; d_call: .; j_call: TRBJ2-5; v_call: TRBV9; cdr3_aa: CASSAGVGASRETQYF; cdr3_nt: TGTGCCAGCAGCGCTGGGGTGGGGGCCTCCCGGGAGACCCAGTACTTC
clone_size: .; cdr3_length: 16; d_call: TRBD1; j_call: TRBJ2-3; v_call: TRBV27; cdr3_aa: CASSTDRTGITDTQYF; cdr3_nt: TGTGCCAGCAGCACCGATCGGACAGGGATCACAGATACGCAGTATTTT
clone_size: .; cdr3_length: 17; d_call: TRBD1; j_call: TRBJ1-1; v_call: TRBV4-1; cdr3_aa: CASSERDRGTWNTEAFF; cdr3_nt: TGCGCCAGCAGCGAACGGGACAGGGGGACTTGGAACACTGAAGCTTTCTTT
clone_size: once; cdr3_length: 15; d_call: .; j_call: TRBJ1-4; v_call: TRBV11-2; cdr3_aa: CASSFLTEGGEKLFF; cdr3_nt: TGTGCCAGCAGCTTCCTGACAGAGGGAGGCGAAAAACTGTTTTTT
clone_size: .; cdr3_length: 13; d_call: .; j_call: TRBJ2-3; v_call: TRBV27; cdr3_aa: CASSLSENPTQYF; cdr3_nt: TGTGCCAGCAGTTTATCAGAGAATCCAACGCAGTATTTT
clone_size: once; cdr3_length: 16; d_call: TRBD1; j_call: TRBJ2-3; v_call: TRBV18; cdr3_aa: CASSPGPGQGTDTQYF; cdr3_nt: TGTGCCAGCTCACCAGGACCGGGACAGGGAACAGATACGCAGTATTTT
clone_size: once; cdr3_length: 17; d_call: TRBD1; j_call: TRBJ2-7; v_call: TRBV4-3; cdr3_aa: CASSPHGAGQGAYEQYF; cdr3_nt: TGCGCCAGCAGCCCACACGGAGCGGGACAGGGTGCCTACGAGCAGTACTTC
clone_size: .; cdr3_length: 15; d_call: .; j_call: TRBJ2-3; v_call: TRBV5-1; cdr3_aa: CASSLAGAPGDTQYF; cdr3_nt: TGCGCCAGCAGCTTGGCCGGCGCCCCGGGGGATACGCAGTATTTT
clone_size: few; cdr3_length: 14; d_call: TRBD1; j_call: TRBJ1-2; v_call: TRBV7-3; cdr3_aa: CASSSGGRTLGYTF; cdr3_nt: TGTGCCAGCAGCTCAGGGGGACGGACTTTGGGCTACACCTTC
clone_size: .; cdr3_length: 14; d_call: .; j_call: TRBJ1-2; v_call: TRBV30; cdr3_aa: CAWSVLRGSYGYTF; cdr3_nt: TGTGCCTGGAGTGTACTAAGGGGATCCTATGGCTACACCTTC
clone_size: .; cdr3_length: 17; d_call: TRBD1; j_call: TRBJ2-7; v_call: TRBV11-2; cdr3_aa: CASSSLAGQGASVEQYF; cdr3_nt: TGTGCCAGCAGCTCACTAGCCGGACAGGGGGCATCGGTCGAGCAGTACTTC
clone_size: once; cdr3_length: 17; d_call: TRBD2; j_call: TRBJ2-3; v_call: TRBV11-1; cdr3_aa: CASSSRLAGGVSDTQYF; cdr3_nt: TGTGCCAGCAGCTCCCGACTAGCGGGGGGAGTTTCAGATACGCAGTATTTT
clone_size: .; cdr3_length: 13; d_call: .; j_call: TRBJ2-5; v_call: TRBV5-4; cdr3_aa: CASSSGLQETQYF; cdr3_nt: TGTGCCAGCAGCTCCGGACTTCAAGAGACCCAGTACTTC
clone_size: .; cdr3_length: 15; d_call: TRBD1; j_call: TRBJ1-2; v_call: TRBV5-4; cdr3_aa: CASSAPGQLNYGYTF; cdr3_nt: TGTGCCAGCAGCGCTCCGGGACAGCTCAACTATGGCTACACCTTC
clone_size: .; cdr3_length: 12; d_call: .; j_call: TRBJ1-2; v_call: TRBV6-1; cdr3_aa: CASPPGGYGYTF; cdr3_nt: TGTGCCAGCCCCCCGGGTGGCTATGGCTACACCTTC
clone_size: .; cdr3_length: 18; d_call: .; j_call: TRBJ1-1; v_call: TRBV29-1; cdr3_aa: CSVIPLRRSPRGNTEAFF; cdr3_nt: TGCAGCGTCATCCCCTTGAGGCGAAGTCCAAGAGGGAACACTGAAGCTTTCTTT
clone_size: once; cdr3_length: 14; d_call: .; j_call: TRBJ1-1; v_call: TRBV9; cdr3_aa: CASSTLDRIEKAFF; cdr3_nt: TGTGCCAGCAGCACCCTAGACAGGATTGAAAAAGCTTTCTTT
clone_size: .; cdr3_length: 15; d_call: .; j_call: TRBJ2-2; v_call: TRBV5-1; cdr3_aa: CASSLDNPNTGELFF; cdr3_nt: TGCGCCAGCAGCTTGGACAATCCGAACACCGGGGAGCTGTTTTTT
clone_size: once; cdr3_length: 16; d_call: .; j_call: TRBJ2-1; v_call: TRBV23-1; cdr3_aa: CASSQPTSSSYNEQFF; cdr3_nt: TGCGCCAGCAGTCAACCAACTAGCAGCTCCTACAATGAGCAGTTCTTC
clone_size: .; cdr3_length: 12; d_call: .; j_call: TRBJ2-2; v_call: TRBV5-3; cdr3_aa: CARSLASGELFF; cdr3_nt: TGTGCCAGAAGCTTGGCCTCCGGGGAGCTGTTTTTT
clone_size: .; cdr3_length: 16; d_call: TRBD2; j_call: TRBJ2-1; v_call: TRBV9; cdr3_aa: CASSVGTGTTDNEQFF; cdr3_nt: TGTGCCAGCAGCGTGGGAACCGGGACTACAGACAATGAGCAGTTCTTC
clone_size: once; cdr3_length: 15; d_call: TRBD1; j_call: TRBJ2-1; v_call: TRBV2; cdr3_aa: CASSDRTGGKDEQFF; cdr3_nt: TGTGCCAGCAGTGACCGGACAGGGGGCAAGGATGAGCAGTTCTTC
clone_size: .; cdr3_length: 15; d_call: TRBD1; j_call: TRBJ2-7; v_call: TRBV11-2; cdr3_aa: CASSFAGQGGDEQYF; cdr3_nt: TGTGCCAGCAGCTTCGCAGGACAGGGGGGAGACGAGCAGTACTTC
clone_size: .; cdr3_length: 14; d_call: TRBD2; j_call: TRBJ2-3; v_call: TRBV5-1; cdr3_aa: CASSFGGEVDTQYF; cdr3_nt: TGCGCCAGCAGCTTCGGGGGGGAGGTAGATACGCAGTATTTT
clone_size: .; cdr3_length: 14; d_call: .; j_call: TRBJ2-7; v_call: TRBV19; cdr3_aa: CASNTDMSSYEQYF; cdr3_nt: TGTGCCAGTAATACAGATATGAGCTCCTACGAGCAGTACTTC
clone_size: once; cdr3_length: 13; d_call: .; j_call: TRBJ2-7; v_call: TRBV27; cdr3_aa: CASSLVSSHEQYF; cdr3_nt: TGTGCCAGCAGTTTAGTTTCTTCCCACGAGCAGTACTTC
clone_size: .; cdr3_length: 13; d_call: .; j_call: TRBJ2-5; v_call: TRBV30; cdr3_aa: CAWIHPSDRTQYF; cdr3_nt: TGTGCCTGGATCCACCCCTCCGATAGGACCCAGTACTTC
clone_size: .; cdr3_length: 12; d_call: .; j_call: TRBJ2-7; v_call: TRBV10-3; cdr3_aa: CAISASSYEQYF; cdr3_nt: TGTGCCATCAGCGCTAGCTCCTACGAGCAGTACTTC
clone_size: .; cdr3_length: 15; d_call: TRBD1; j_call: TRBJ1-6; v_call: TRBV30; cdr3_aa: CAWSTRDRLNSPLHF; cdr3_nt: TGTGCCTGGAGTACTCGGGACAGGCTTAATTCACCCCTCCACTTT
clone_size: once; cdr3_length: 13; d_call: .; j_call: TRBJ2-5; v_call: TRBV2; cdr3_aa: CASSVNSRETQYF; cdr3_nt: TGTGCCAGCAGTGTGAACAGTCGAGAGACCCAGTACTTC
clone_size: .; cdr3_length: 16; d_call: TRBD1; j_call: TRBJ1-6; v_call: TRBV7-2; cdr3_aa: CASSLDSGGVGSPLHF; cdr3_nt: TGTGCCAGCAGCTTAGATTCAGGGGGCGTTGGATCACCCCTCCACTTT
clone_size: .; cdr3_length: 13; d_call: .; j_call: TRBJ1-5; v_call: TRBV25-1; cdr3_aa: CASSVGGNQPQHF; cdr3_nt: TGTGCCAGCAGTGTAGGGGGAAATCAGCCCCAGCATTTT
clone_size: once; cdr3_length: 13; d_call: TRBD1; j_call: TRBJ2-7; v_call: TRBV2; cdr3_aa: CASSGDRGGEQYF; cdr3_nt: TGTGCCAGCAGTGGGGACAGGGGGGGCGAGCAGTACTTC